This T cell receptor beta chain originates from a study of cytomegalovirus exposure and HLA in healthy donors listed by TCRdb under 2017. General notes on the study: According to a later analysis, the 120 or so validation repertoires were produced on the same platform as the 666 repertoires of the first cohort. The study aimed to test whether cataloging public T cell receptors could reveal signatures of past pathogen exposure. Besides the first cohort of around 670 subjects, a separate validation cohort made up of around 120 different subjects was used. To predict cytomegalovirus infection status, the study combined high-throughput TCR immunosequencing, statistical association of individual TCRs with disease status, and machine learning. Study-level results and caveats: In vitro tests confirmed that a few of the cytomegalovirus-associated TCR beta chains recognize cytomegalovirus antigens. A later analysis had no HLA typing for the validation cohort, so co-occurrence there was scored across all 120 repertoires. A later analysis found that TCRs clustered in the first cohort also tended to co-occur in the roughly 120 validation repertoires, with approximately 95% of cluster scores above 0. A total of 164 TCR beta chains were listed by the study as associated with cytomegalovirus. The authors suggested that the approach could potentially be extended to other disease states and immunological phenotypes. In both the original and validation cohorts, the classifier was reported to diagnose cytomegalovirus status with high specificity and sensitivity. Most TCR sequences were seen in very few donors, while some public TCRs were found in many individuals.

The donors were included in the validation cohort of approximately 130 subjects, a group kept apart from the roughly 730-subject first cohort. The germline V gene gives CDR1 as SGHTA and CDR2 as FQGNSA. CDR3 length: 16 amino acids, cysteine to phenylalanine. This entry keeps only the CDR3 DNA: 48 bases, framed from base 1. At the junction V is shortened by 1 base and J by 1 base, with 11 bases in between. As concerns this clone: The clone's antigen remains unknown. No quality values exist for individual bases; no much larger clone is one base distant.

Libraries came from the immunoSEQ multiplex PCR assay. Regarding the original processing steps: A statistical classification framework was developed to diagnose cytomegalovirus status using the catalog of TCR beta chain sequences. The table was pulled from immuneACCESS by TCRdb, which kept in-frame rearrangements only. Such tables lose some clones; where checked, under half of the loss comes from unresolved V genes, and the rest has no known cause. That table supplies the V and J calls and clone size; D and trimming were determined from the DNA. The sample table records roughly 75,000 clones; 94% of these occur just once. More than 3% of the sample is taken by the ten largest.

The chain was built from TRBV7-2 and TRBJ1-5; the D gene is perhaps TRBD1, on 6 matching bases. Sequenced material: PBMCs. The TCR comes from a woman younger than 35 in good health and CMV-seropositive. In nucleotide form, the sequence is TGTGCCAGCAGCTTAGGGGCCACAGGGAGCAATCAGCCCCAGCATTTT. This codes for CASSLGATGSNQPQHF.